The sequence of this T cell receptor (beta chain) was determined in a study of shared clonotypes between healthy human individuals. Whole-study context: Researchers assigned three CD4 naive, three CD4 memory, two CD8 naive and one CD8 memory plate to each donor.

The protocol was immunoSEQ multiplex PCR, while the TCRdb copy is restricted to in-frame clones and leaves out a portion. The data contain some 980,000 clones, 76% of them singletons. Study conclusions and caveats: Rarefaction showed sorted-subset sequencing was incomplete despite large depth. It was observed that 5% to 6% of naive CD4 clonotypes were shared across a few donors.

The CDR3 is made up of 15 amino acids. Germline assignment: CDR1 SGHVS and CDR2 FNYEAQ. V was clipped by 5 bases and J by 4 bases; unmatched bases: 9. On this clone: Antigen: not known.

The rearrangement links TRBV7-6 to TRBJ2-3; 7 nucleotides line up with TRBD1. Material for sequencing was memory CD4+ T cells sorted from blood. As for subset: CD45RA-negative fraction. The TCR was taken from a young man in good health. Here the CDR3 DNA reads TGTGCCAGCAGCGCAGATGGAACAGGGGCAGATACGCAGTATTTT. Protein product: CASSADGTGADTQYF.